The 21 T cell receptor beta chains below come from one sample, sequenced in a study of blood T cell repertoires in COVID-19. TCRdb's copy holds only in-frame clones and misses some; the assay was immunoSEQ multiplex PCR. This table holds approximately 170,000 clones, around 86% found once. Sequenced: peripheral blood. The source of these receptors is a woman aged 80 or over with COVID-19, enrolled during active disease.

CDR3 coding DNA: TGTGCCAGCAGCCCAGGTGGGGGGGGCTATAACGCTTTCTTT. Translated: CASSPGGGGYNAFF. The chain recombines TRBV14 with TRBJ1-1, with D tentatively TRBD1 (6 bases). With 4 bases removed from V and 11 bases from J, the gap between germline ends came to 20 bases. CDR1 is SGHDN and CDR2 is FVKESK in the germline V gene. This CDR3 has 14 amino acids.

V is TRBV3-1 (or the pseudogene TRBV3-2) and J is TRBJ1-4, with no clear D. Trimming took 8 bases from V and 8 from J, leaving 21 bases between them. Germline V lookup: CDR1 LGHDT, CDR2 YNNKEL (reference sequence). This CDR3 has 15 amino acids. Here the CDR3 reads CASGAVLSIAEKLFF. The DNA of the CDR3 is TGTGCCAGCGGTGCGGTTTTAAGCATCGCCGAAAAACTGTTTTTT.

The CDR3 region is CASRRQGGNYGYTF. The CDR3 nucleotides read TGTGCCAGCAGGAGACAGGGGGGTAACTATGGCTACACCTTC. The J gene is TRBJ1-2, the V gene TRBV11-2; 9 bases line up with TRBD1. From germline, CDR1 is SGHAT and CDR2 FQNNGV. This CDR3 has 14 amino acids. After removal of 6 bases from V and 1 base from J, the junction contained 3 bases not matched to a gene.

This clone was counted a few times. The same CDR3 can be traced to other DNA sequences in this sample. The chain employs TRBV12-3 or TRBV12-4 and TRBJ2-3; D not certain. V dropped 3 bases and J dropped 6 bases, with 7 bases sitting between them. There are 12 residues in the CDR3. The CDR3 here is CASSLSRDTQYF. Written as DNA, the CDR3 is TGTGCCAGCAGTTTGTCTCGGGATACGCAGTATTTT.

The genes are TRBV11-2 and TRBJ2-7; 10 bases are shared with TRBD2. After removal of 1 base from V and 3 bases from J, the junction contained 12 bases not matched to a gene. Per the germline V gene, CDR1 is SGHAT and CDR2 is FQNNGV. The CDR3 has 18 amino acids. The CDR3 bases are TGTGCCAGCAGCTTAGTCGGGGGTTCATCTAGCGGGGGCTACGAGCAGTACTTC. As protein: CASSLVGGSSSGGYEQYF.

The chain combines TRBV12-3 or TRBV12-4 with TRBJ1-6, with a weak D call TRBD1 (6 bases). Trimming cost V 4 bases and J 7 bases, with 8 bases left between them. This CDR3 is built from 13 residues. CDR3 protein: CASSSTGNSPLHF. The CDR3 bases are TGTGCCAGCAGTTCCACAGGGAATTCACCCCTCCACTTT.

The sample holds a few counts of this clone. The chain is built from TRBV19 and TRBJ1-5; tentative D call: TRBD1 (5 bases). V was pared by 3 bases and J by 4 bases, with 16 bases between. There are 16 residues in the CDR3. The germline CDR1 and CDR2 sequences are LNHDA and SQIVND (reference sequence). CDR3 loop: CASSMKSGRVNQPQHF. CDR3 nucleotide sequence: TGTGCCAGTAGTATGAAGTCAGGGAGGGTTAATCAGCCCCAGCATTTT.

The CDR3, as DNA: TGCGCCAGCAGCGGAGGACTAGGATTGGCCACAGATACGCAGTATTTT. Amino acid sequence: CASSGGLGLATDTQYF. The chain combines TRBV5-1 with TRBJ2-3; 7 bases are a match to TRBD2. CDR3 length: 16 amino acids. Looked up from germline, CDR1 is SGHRS and CDR2 is YFSETQ. V dropped 4 bases and J dropped 2; count of bases not matched to a gene: 10. Combining the CDR3 with reference TRBV5-1 and TRBJ2-3 gives the whole variable domain KAGVTQTPRYLIKTRGQQVTLSCSPISGHRSVSWYQQTPGQGLQFLFEYFSETQRNKGNFPGRFSGRQFSNSRSEMNVSTLELGDSALYLCASSGGLGLATDTQYFGPGTRLTVL.

V gene TRBV28 combines with J gene TRBJ2-7; D is uncertain. The V end lost 6 bases, the J end lost 7 bases, and 10 bases lay between the germline ends. Germline CDR1 is MDHEN and CDR2 is SYDVKM. This CDR3 spans 11 amino acids. The DNA for the CDR3 is TGTGCCAGCAGCTCCCCCCGGGAGCAGTACTTC. Translated: CASSSPREQYF.

This chain uses TRBV4-1 with TRBJ1-2, with TRBD1 matching over 7 bases. V lost 2 bases and J lost 12; bases outside the gene matches: 12. This CDR3 contains 14 residues. The germline V gene encodes CDR1 MGHRA and CDR2 YSYEKL. CDR3 sequence reads: CASSQHLGQTEDTF. In DNA form, the CDR3 reads TGCGCCAGCAGCCAACATCTGGGACAGACTGAGGACACCTTC.

The chain carries TRBV12-5 and TRBJ2-1, with 14 nucleotides matching TRBD2. The CDR3 covers 16 residues. The germline V gene encodes CDR1 LGHNT and CDR2 FRNRAP. V gave up 0 bases and J gave up 12 bases; unmatched junction bases: 7. This CDR3 reads CASGLVVGTSGSRQFF. The CDR3 DNA sequence: TGTGCTAGTGGTTTGGTCGTGGGGACTAGCGGGAGTAGGCAGTTCTTC. The whole variable domain, remainder taken from reference TRBV12-5 and TRBJ2-1, is DARVTQTPRHKVTEMGQEVTMRCQPILGHNTVFWYRQTMMQGLELLAYFRNRAPLDDSGMPKDRFSAEMPDATLATLKIQPSEPRDSAVYFCASGLVVGTSGSRQFFGPGTRLTVL.

The rearrangement links TRBV4-3 to TRBJ2-6; a weak D match, TRBD1 (6 bases). The CDR3 has 18 amino acids. Germline CDR1 LGHNA, CDR2 YSLEER. Trimming removed 4 bases at V and 0 bases at J, with 16 bases between. The DNA of the CDR3 is TGCGCCAGCAGCCCCAACTGGGGGCATATCTCTGGGGCCAACGTCCTGACTTTC. Translating gives CASSPNWGHISGANVLTF.

The chain links TRBV19 to TRBJ1-6, with 7 bases that match TRBD1. This CDR3 has 14 amino acids. Trimming at V came to 4 bases and at J to 7 bases, leaving 4 bases not matched to a gene. CDR1 is LNHDA and CDR2 is SQIVND in the germline V gene (reference sequence). The CDR3, as DNA: TGTGCCAGTAGTACCGGACAGGAGAATTCACCCCTCCACTTT. Translation: CASSTGQENSPLHF.

V and J are TRBV7-9 and TRBJ1-6; D remains ambiguous. CDR1 and CDR2 (germline): SEHNR, FQNEAQ (reference sequence). The CDR3 runs to 15 residues. V was trimmed by 1 base and J by 1 base, leaving 5 bases between them. This chain's CDR3 is CASSLDQSYNSPLHF. CDR3 sequence (DNA): TGTGCCAGCAGCTTAGATCAGTCCTATAATTCACCCCTCCACTTT.

The rearrangement uses TRBV7-2 and TRBJ1-2, with 7 positions matching TRBD1. The length of the CDR3 is 13 residues. Losses at the gene ends were 3 bases for V and 3 bases for J; bases not matched to a gene: 1. Germline V gene data show CDR1 as SGHTA and CDR2 as FQGNSA. The CDR3 sequence is CASSFTGDYGYTF. The CDR3 coding sequence is TGTGCCAGCAGCTTTACAGGGGACTATGGCTACACCTTC.

This chain links TRBV2 with TRBJ2-7; TRBD1 matches 7 bases. This CDR3 is 13 amino acids long. V shed 7 bases, J shed 9 bases, and the junction held 12 bases outside the gene matches. Germline V gene sequence: CDR1 SNHLY, CDR2 FYNNEI. DNA of the CDR3: TGTGCCAGCAATGGGGACACCCCAGGGGGGCAGTACTTC. Translating it yields CASNGDTPGGQYF.

V is TRBV6-1 and J is TRBJ2-5, with 7 nucleotides matching TRBD1. J lost 2 bases, V lost 4 bases, and 10 bases had no gene match. Germline V gene data show CDR1 as MNHNS and CDR2 as SASEGT. This CDR3 has 16 residues. The CDR3 DNA reads TGTGCCAGCAGTGCCCTCACAGGGGTTGGGCAAGAGACCCAGTACTTC. The encoded protein is CASSALTGVGQETQYF.

The V gene is TRBV7-9, the J gene TRBJ1-5; maybe TRBD1 (6 bases). The CDR3 runs to 15 residues. V was trimmed by 3 bases and J by 7 bases, leaving 16 bases between them. Germline loops: CDR1 SEHNR, CDR2 FQNEAQ (reference sequence). The CDR3 nucleotides read TGTGCCAGCAGCTTGGGGGGGCCCTCGCACCAGCCCCAGCATTTT. It encodes CASSLGGPSHQPQHF.

The genes are TRBV4-1 and TRBJ1-2; D ambiguous. Germline assignment: CDR1 MGHRA and CDR2 YSYEKL. The V and J ends lost 1 base and 4 bases respectively, with 13 bases between them. This CDR3 contains 15 residues. The CDR3 is CASSQVLGVGYGYTF. DNA for the CDR3: TGCGCCAGCAGCCAAGTGCTGGGAGTCGGCTATGGCTACACCTTC.

This clone came up once. The chain carries TRBV14 and TRBJ2-7; unclear D gene. The germline V gene has CDR1 SGHDN and CDR2 FVKESK. V lost 0 bases and J lost 3, with 9 bases in between. The CDR3 runs 14 residues. Here the CDR3 DNA reads TGTGCCAGCAGCCAAGATAGCAATTACTACGAGCAGTACTTC. This codes for CASSQDSNYYEQYF.

The chain has TRBV7-2 and TRBJ2-1; D gene uncertain. V was cut by 3 bases and J by 7 bases, with 4 bases left in between. Germline V lookup: CDR1 SGHTA, CDR2 FQGNSA. The CDR3 covers 11 residues. CDR3 nucleotide sequence: TGTGCCAGCAGCTTCGTTAATGAGCAGTTCTTC. Translating it yields CASSFVNEQFF.